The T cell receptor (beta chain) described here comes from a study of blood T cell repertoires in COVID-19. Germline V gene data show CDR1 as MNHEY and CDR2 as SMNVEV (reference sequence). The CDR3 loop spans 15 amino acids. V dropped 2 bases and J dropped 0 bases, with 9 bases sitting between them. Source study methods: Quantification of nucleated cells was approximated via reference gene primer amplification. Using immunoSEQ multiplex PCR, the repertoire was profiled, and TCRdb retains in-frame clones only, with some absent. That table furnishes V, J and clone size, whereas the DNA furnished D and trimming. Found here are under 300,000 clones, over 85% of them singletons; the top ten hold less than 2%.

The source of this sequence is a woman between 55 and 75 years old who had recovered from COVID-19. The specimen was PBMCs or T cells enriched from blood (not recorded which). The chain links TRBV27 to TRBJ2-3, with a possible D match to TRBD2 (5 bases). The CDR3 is CASSLEGRSTDTQYF. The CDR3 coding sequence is TGTGCCAGCAGTTTAGAGGGCCGCAGCACAGATACGCAGTATTTT.